This T cell receptor beta chain derives from a study of cytomegalovirus exposure and HLA in healthy donors. Overall study results and limits: Segments of the TCR beta V type were, in most cases, productive about 87% or about 30% of the time in an earlier analysis. The study recorded 164 TCR beta chains that were cytomegalovirus-associated. Information on immune exposure was restricted to one variable (CMV serostatus). A later analysis revealed that TCR association rates differed between HLA loci, peaking at DRB1 and bottoming out at HLA-C.

As concerns this clone: Its antigen remains unidentified.

V gave up 8 bases and J gave up 8 bases, with 10 bases separating them. CDR3 length: 11 amino acids. The germline gives CDR1 MDHEN, CDR2 SYDVKM. The primer mix had 60 Vbeta and 13 Jbeta primers. Some clones are missing from TCRdb's copy, which holds only in-frame ones; the method was immunoSEQ multiplex PCR. Of tens of thousands of clones listed, about 80% are singletons. The sequence was obtained from a male donor in good health and CMV-seronegative. The sequenced sample consisted of PBMCs. The chain couples TRBV28 to TRBJ2-1, with D unresolved. The CDR3 here is CASSELDEQFF. In nucleotides, the CDR3 is TGTGCCAGCTCGGAGTTGGATGAGCAGTTCTTC.